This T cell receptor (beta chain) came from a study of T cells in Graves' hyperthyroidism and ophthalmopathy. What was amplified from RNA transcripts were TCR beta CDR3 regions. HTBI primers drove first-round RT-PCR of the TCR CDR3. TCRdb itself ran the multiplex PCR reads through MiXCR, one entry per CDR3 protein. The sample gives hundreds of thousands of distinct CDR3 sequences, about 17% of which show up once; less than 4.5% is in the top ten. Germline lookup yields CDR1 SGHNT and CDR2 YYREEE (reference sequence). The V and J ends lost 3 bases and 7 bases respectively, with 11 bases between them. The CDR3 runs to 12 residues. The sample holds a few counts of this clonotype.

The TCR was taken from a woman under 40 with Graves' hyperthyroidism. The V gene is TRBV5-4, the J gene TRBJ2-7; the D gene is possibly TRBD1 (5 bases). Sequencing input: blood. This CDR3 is CASSSTGREQYF. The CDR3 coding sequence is TGTGCCAGCAGCTCAACAGGTCGGGAGCAGTACTTC.